The present TCR beta chain was sequenced within a study of neoadjuvant anti-PD-1 for oral cavity cancer. Time point defined: after neoadjuvant nivolumab, at surgical resection. Analysis of PBMCs was direct, with no culture step. Most PBMC samples had 480 ng input DNA in six replicates. Clones were sequenced by immunoSEQ multiplex PCR, and TCRdb holds only the in-frame ones, with some missing. Of 12,000 or so clones in the sample, 70% to 75% were seen once. The CDR3 extends over 13 amino acids. Germline V gene sequence: CDR1 MNHEY, CDR2 SVGAGI. Unmatched junction bases numbered 2, after V lost 6 bases and J lost 3 bases.

The clonotype was recovered from a person aged 35-79 years with oral cavity squamous cell carcinoma. Sequencing was performed on PBMCs, taken after nivolumab (anti-PD-1) treatment. This rearrangement joins TRBV6-5 to TRBJ2-3; TRBD1 agrees at 8 bases. The CDR3 sequence is CASRDRVTDTQYF. CDR3 bases: TGTGCCAGCAGGGACAGGGTGACAGATACGCAGTATTTT.